The T cell receptor beta chain under discussion was sequenced for a study of beta chain features in type 1 diabetes (dated by TCRdb to 2016 to 2019). About the study as a whole: Mean age, gender distribution, total cell number and subset yield were not different between patients and healthy donors. A total of around 100 million sorted cells were examined across all samples, and RNA yield correlated strongly with the number of cells per subset. Regulatory and stem cell-like memory subsets were isolated from only 8 patients and 8 healthy donors, whereas naive and central memory subsets came from all 28 donors. In the study, TCRB repertoires of sorted circulating CD4+ T cell subsets from recently diagnosed type 1 diabetes patients were compared with those of matched healthy donors. The full study reports these points: Shorter templates might be favored by PCR, yet because patient and control samples were amplified and corrected together, any such skew would affect both groups equally. In all four CD4+ subsets, TCRB CDR3 length was moderately but significantly shorter in type 1 diabetes patients. Naive, central memory and regulatory TCRB repertoires appeared to be more similar among patients than among healthy donors. At VDJ recombination sites, type 1 diabetes patients had fewer insertions and more deleted nucleotides, which implies abnormalities in thymic rearrangement. Because cDNA was sequenced instead of genomic DNA, highly expressing activated cells could be over-represented, though the groups showed no difference in activation or CD3 levels. HLA sub-analyses involved small numbers of individuals, so any influence of HLA type on TCRB rearrangement remained unresolved.

Each donor gave one peripheral blood draw, averaging around 0.11 L, which was collected into heparinised tubes. A BD FACSAria II was used to sort naive, central memory, regulatory and stem cell-like memory CD4+ T cells with a panel that included CD45RO, CCR7, CD25, CD127, CD95 and CD27. All sorted populations exceeded 95% purity. PBMCs were isolated immediately by Lymphoprep density gradient centrifugation and stained directly without culture. To minimize batch effects, samples were stained and sorted in pairs, one healthy donor with one patient per experiment. The entire amount of isolated RNA was reverse transcribed using the High Capacity cDNA Reverse Transcription Kit, so the sequenced TCRB transcripts were expressed ones. Naive, central memory and regulatory T cell samples underwent deep immunoSEQ sequencing, averaging about 3.57 million total reads per sample. Sorted cells were lysed in RLT buffer and RNA was extracted with DNase-treated RNeasy Micro or Mini kits, depending on cell number. Each cell subset was processed separately to prevent cross-contamination, with patient and healthy donor samples processed together. The immunoSEQ multiplex PCR was used to amplify TCRB sequences from cDNA, generating 87-bp fragments that spanned the CDR3 region. Sequencing of the amplicons was done on the Illumina HiSeq platform. The source study handled its data this way. PCR bias was computationally corrected using synthetic template baselines, reads within Hamming distance 2 were collapsed, and singletons that could not be merged were discarded. Reads were aligned to IMGT to assign V, D and J genes, CDR3 length, and insertions or deletions at six rearrangement sites. Within each subset, clonotype counts were normalized to sorted cell number, after which true diversity and Gini coefficients were computed with the tcR R package. The overlap coefficient, calculated on TCRB nucleotide sequences, was used to measure repertoire sharing. Out-of-frame TCRB sequences from naive cells were analyzed as a proxy for the pre-selection repertoire. This immuneACCESS table, as held by TCRdb, lists in-frame sequences with V and J called but not all clones. Of the missing ones, under half trace to an unresolved V gene in checked studies; the others have no known cause. The V and J calls and clone size are taken from that table; D and trimming were inferred from the DNA. Counted in this sample were about 900,000 clones; about a sixth of them appeared once. 0.023% of the sample is taken by the ten largest.

This clone was counted a few times. The target of this receptor is not known. The sample holds no much larger clone one base away, and base qualities are not on file. Sequences SGDLS (CDR1) and YYNGEE (CDR2) are obtained from the germline V gene. Germline trimming amounts to 0 bases on V and 1 base on J, with 6 as the count of junction bases outside the gene matches. From the cysteine up to the phenylalanine, the CDR3 has a length of 18 residues. The CDR3 DNA has 54 bases and is translated from base 1. This chain is built from TRBV9 and TRBJ2-1, with 11 bases matching TRBD2. Material: naive CD4+ T cells from blood. What this sample's cell subset or site label stands for: true naive CD4+ T cells. The sequence was obtained from a woman under 30 in good health. The CDR3 corresponds to CASSVDPRLAGSYNEQFF. At the DNA level, the sequence is TGTGCCAGCAGCGTAGACCCCAGACTAGCGGGATCCTACAATGAGCAGTTCTTC.